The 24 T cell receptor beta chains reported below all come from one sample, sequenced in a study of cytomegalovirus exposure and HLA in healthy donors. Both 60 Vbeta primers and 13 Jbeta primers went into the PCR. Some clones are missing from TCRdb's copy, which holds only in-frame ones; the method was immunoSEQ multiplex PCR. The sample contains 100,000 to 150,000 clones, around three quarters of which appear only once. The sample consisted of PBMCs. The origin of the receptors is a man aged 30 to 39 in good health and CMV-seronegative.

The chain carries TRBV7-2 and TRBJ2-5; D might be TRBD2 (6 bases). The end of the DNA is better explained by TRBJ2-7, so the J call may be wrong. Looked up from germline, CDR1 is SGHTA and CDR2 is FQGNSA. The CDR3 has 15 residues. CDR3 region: CASSLSERASYEQYF. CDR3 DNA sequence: TGTGCCAGCAGCCTATCCGAGCGGGCCTCCTACGAGCAGTACTTC.

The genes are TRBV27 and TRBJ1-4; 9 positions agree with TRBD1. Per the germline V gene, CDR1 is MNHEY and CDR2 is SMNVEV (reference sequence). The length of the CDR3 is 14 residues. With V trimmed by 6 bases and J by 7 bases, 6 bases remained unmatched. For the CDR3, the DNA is TGTGCCAGCAGCCGGACAGGGGTCTCTGAAAAACTGTTTTTT. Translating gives CASSRTGVSEKLFF.

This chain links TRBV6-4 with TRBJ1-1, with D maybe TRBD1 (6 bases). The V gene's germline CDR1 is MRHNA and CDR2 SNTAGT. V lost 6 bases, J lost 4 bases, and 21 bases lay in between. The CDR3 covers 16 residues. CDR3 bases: TGTGCCAGCAGCCGCAGGGCAGGGGTTACGATCACTGAAGCTTTCTTT. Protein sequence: CASSRRAGVTITEAFF.

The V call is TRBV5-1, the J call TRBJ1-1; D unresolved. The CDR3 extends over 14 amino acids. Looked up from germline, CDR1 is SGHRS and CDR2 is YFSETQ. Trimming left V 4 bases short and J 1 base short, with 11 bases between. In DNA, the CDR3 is TGCGCCAGCAGCGCCAACACAGCGAACACTGAAGCTTTCTTT. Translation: CASSANTANTEAFF. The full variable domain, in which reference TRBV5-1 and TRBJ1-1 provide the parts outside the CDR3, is KAGVTQTPRYLIKTRGQQVTLSCSPISGHRSVSWYQQTPGQGLQFLFEYFSETQRNKGNFPGRFSGRQFSNSRSEMNVSTLELGDSALYLCASSANTANTEAFFGQGTRLTVV.

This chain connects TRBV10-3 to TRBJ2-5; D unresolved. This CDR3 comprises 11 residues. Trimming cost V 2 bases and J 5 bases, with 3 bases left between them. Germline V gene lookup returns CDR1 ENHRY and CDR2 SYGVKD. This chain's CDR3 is CAISERETQYF. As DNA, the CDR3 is TGTGCCATCAGTGAGCGGGAGACCCAGTACTTC.

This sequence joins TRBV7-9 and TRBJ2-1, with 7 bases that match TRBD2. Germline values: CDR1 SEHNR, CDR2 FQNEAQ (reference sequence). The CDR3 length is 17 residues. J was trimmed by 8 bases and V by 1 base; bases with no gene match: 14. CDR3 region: CASSLGSVASGGHEQFF. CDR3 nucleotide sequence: TGTGCCAGCAGCTTAGGGTCGGTGGCTAGCGGCGGCCATGAGCAGTTCTTC.

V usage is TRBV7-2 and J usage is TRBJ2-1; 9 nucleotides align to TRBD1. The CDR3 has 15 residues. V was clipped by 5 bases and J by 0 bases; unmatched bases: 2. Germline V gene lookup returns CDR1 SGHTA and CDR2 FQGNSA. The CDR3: CASSPTGGSYNEQFF. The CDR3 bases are TGTGCCAGCAGCCCGACAGGGGGCTCCTACAATGAGCAGTTCTTC.

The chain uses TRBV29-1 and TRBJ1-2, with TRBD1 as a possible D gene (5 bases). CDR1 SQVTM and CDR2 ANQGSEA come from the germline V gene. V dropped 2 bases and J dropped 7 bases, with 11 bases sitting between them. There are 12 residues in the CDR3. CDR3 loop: CSVEKGISGYTF. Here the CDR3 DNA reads TGCAGCGTTGAAAAGGGGATCTCTGGCTACACCTTC.

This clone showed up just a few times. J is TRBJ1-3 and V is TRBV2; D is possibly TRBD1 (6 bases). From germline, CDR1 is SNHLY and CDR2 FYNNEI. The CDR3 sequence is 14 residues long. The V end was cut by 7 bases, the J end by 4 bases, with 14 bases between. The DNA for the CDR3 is TGTGCCAGCAATATGCAGGGGATCGGAAACACCATATATTTT. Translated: CASNMQGIGNTIYF.

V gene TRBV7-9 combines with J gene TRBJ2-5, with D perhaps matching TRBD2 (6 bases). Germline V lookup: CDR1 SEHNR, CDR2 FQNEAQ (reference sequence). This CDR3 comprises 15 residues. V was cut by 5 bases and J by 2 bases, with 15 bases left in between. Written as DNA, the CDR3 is TGTGCCAGCAGCCGGACCCGGGGGAGGCAAGAGACCCAGTACTTC. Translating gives CASSRTRGRQETQYF.

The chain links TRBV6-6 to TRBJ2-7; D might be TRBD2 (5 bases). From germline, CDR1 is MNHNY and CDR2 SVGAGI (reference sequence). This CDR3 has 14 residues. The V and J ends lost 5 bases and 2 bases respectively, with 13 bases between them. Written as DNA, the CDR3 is TGTGCCAGCAGTAAAAACAGCGGCGCCTACGAGCAGTACTTC. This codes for CASSKNSGAYEQYF.

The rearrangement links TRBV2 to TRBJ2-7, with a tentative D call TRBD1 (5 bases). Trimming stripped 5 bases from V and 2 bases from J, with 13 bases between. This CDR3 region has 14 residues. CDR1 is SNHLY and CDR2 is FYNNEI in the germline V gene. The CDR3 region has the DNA TGTGCCAGCAGTTCAGGGAACCCCGCCTACGAGCAGTACTTC. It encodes CASSSGNPAYEQYF.

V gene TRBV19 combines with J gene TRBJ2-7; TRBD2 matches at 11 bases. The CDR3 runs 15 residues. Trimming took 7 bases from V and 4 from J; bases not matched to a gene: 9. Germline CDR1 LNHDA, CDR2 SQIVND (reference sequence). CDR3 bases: TGTGCCAGTAAACTACTAGCGGGGGATGGATACGAGCAGTACTTC. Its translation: CASKLLAGDGYEQYF.

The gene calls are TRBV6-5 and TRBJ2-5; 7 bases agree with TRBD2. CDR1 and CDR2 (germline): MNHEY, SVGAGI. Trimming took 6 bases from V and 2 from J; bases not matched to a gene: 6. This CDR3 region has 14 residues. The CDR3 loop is CASRPGLVQETQYF. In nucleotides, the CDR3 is TGTGCCAGCAGACCCGGACTAGTTCAAGAGACCCAGTACTTC.

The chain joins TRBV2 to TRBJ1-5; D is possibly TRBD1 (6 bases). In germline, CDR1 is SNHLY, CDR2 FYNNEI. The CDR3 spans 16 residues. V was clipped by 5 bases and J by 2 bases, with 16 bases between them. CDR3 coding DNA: TGTGCCAGCAGTTTGGCCCCAGGGGAAGGCAATCAGCCCCAGCATTTT. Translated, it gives CASSLAPGEGNQPQHF.

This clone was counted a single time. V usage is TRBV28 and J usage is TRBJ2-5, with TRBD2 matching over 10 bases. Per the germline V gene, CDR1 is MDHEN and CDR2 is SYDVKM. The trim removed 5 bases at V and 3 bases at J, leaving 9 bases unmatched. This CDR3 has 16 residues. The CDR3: CASSKPSGRLEETQYF. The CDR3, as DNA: TGTGCCAGCAGTAAACCTAGCGGGAGACTCGAAGAGACCCAGTACTTC.

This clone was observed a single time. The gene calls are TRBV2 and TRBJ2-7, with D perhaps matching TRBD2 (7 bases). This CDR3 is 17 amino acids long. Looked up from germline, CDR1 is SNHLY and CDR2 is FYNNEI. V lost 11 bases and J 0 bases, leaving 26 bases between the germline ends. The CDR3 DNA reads TGTGCCTCCTGGAGGGGGAGGGGCGGCATCATCTCCTACGAGCAGTACTTC. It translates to CASWRGRGGIISYEQYF.

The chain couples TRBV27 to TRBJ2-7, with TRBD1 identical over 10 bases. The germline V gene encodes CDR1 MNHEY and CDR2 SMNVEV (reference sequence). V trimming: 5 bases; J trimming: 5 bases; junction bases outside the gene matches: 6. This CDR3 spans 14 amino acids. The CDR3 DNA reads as TGTGCCAGCAGTCGCTACGGGACAGGGGACGAGCAGTACTTC. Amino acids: CASSRYGTGDEQYF.

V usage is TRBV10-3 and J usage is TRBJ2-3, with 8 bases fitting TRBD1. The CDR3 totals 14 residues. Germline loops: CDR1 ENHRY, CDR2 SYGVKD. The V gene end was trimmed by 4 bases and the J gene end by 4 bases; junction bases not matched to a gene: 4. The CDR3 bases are TGTGCCATCAGTGGGACAGGGTACCCAGATACGCAGTATTTT. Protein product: CAISGTGYPDTQYF.

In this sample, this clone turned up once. The CDR3 DNA is TGTGCCAGCTCACCAGCTGGGGACTTGGGGGATGGCTACACCTTC. It yields the protein CASSPAGDLGDGYTF. The chain recombines TRBV18 with TRBJ1-2; a weak D match, TRBD1 (5 bases). This CDR3 is built from 15 residues. V shed 2 bases and J shed 6 bases, with 16 bases lying between them. The germline V gene encodes CDR1 KGHSH and CDR2 LQKENI.

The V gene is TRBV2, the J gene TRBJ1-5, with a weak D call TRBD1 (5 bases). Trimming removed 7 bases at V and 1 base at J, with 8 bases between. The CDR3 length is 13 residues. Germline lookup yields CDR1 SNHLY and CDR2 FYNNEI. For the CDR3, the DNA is TGTGCCAGCACCAGGGAAAGCAATCAGCCCCAGCATTTT. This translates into CASTRESNQPQHF.

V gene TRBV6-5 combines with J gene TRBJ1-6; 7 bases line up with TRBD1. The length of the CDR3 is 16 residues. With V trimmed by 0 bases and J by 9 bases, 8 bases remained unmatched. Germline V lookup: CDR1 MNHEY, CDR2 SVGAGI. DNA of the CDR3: TGTGCCAGCAGTTACTCGACAGGGATGGGGGGTTCACCCCTCCACTTT. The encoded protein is CASSYSTGMGGSPLHF.

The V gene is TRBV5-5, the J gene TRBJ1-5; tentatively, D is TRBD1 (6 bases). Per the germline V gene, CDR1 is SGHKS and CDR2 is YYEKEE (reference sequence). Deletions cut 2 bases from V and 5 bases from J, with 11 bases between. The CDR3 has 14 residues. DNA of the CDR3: TGTGCCAGCAGCTTAACCAAGGGGGATCAGCCCCAGCATTTT. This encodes CASSLTKGDQPQHF.

CDR3 sequence reads: CASSTSNRGRNQPQHF. Here the CDR3 DNA reads TGTGCCAGTAGTACCTCTAACAGGGGACGTAATCAGCCCCAGCATTTT. This chain connects TRBV19 to TRBJ1-5, with 7 bases identical to TRBD1. V lost 4 bases, J lost 4 bases, and 10 bases stayed unmatched. Germline V gives CDR1 LNHDA, CDR2 SQIVND (reference sequence). The CDR3 totals 16 residues.